Following are 28 T cell receptor beta chains from one sample sequenced in a study of Ad26.COV2.S vaccination and SARS-CoV-2 variants. Sequenced by immunoSEQ multiplex PCR; TCRdb stores in-frame clones only, minus some. The sample holds about 350,000 clones, approximately 86% seen once. The treatment denotes: around 19 received Ad26.COV2.S at low or high dose, single or two shots; about 5 received placebo; per-sample allocation not given. It was on day 63 after the first vaccine or placebo injection that samples were taken. The specimen comprised peripheral blood, sampled in a trial of Ad26.COV2.S vaccine versus placebo. Receptors originate from a person aged 18 to 59 who received the Ad26.COV2.S COVID-19 vaccine or a placebo.

The rearrangement links TRBV5-1 to TRBJ2-2, with D perhaps TRBD1 or TRBD2 (5 bases each). Germline V gives CDR1 SGHRS, CDR2 YFSETQ. Trimming stripped 3 bases from V and 8 bases from J, with 17 bases between. The CDR3 covers 15 residues. CDR3 sequence (DNA): TGCGCCAGCAGCTCCCCCCCGGGACCCGGGGGGGAGCTGTTTTTT. Protein product: CASSSPPGPGGELFF.

The V call is TRBV5-6, the J call TRBJ1-2; no clear D gene. This CDR3 comprises 13 residues. From germline, CDR1 is SGHDT and CDR2 YYEEEE. Trimming left V 0 bases short and J 4 bases short, with 7 bases between. The CDR3 spells CASSLAGSYGYTF. DNA for the CDR3: TGTGCCAGCAGCTTGGCCGGCAGCTATGGCTACACCTTC.

V gene TRBV7-8 combines with J gene TRBJ2-5; the match to TRBD2 covers 7 bases. The V gene's germline CDR1 is SGHVS and CDR2 FQNEAQ. CDR3 length equals 16 residues. Trimming removed 6 bases from V and 2 bases from J; junction bases left unmatched: 12. CDR3 in amino acids: CASRRGGEAGQETQYF. The CDR3, as DNA: TGTGCCAGCAGGCGCGGTGGTGAAGCGGGACAAGAGACCCAGTACTTC.

This clone was detected once. The gene calls are TRBV28 and TRBJ2-7; TRBD1 matches 7 bases. V was clipped by 8 bases and J by 4 bases; unmatched bases: 11. The length of the CDR3 is 14 residues. From germline, CDR1 is MDHEN and CDR2 SYDVKM. CDR3 sequence (DNA): TGTGCCAGCCTAACTGAGGGGGCTCGTTACGAGCAGTACTTC. Residues: CASLTEGARYEQYF. Together with reference TRBV28 and TRBJ2-7, the CDR3 gives the full variable domain: DVKVTQSSRYLVKRTGEKVFLECVQDMDHENMFWYRQDPGLGLRLIYFSYDVKMKEKGDIPEGYSVSREKKERFSLILESASTNQTSMYLCASLTEGARYEQYFGPGTRLTVT.

V and J are TRBV4-3 and TRBJ1-5; no definite D call. The V end lost 1 base, the J end lost 0 bases, and 10 bases lay between the germline ends. CDR3 size: 16 residues. Germline V CDR1 and CDR2: LGHNA, YSLEER. CDR3 DNA sequence: TGCGCCAGCAGCCAAGGGTCCCTCCCTAGCAATCAGCCCCAGCATTTT. As protein: CASSQGSLPSNQPQHF.

The chain uses TRBV28 and TRBJ1-1; TRBD1 is a possible D gene (5 bases). The V gene's germline CDR1 is MDHEN and CDR2 SYDVKM. The length of the CDR3 is 16 residues. The V gene lost 3 bases and the J gene lost 0 bases, with 14 bases spanning the gap. The CDR3 DNA reads as TGTGCCAGCAGTTTGCAGGGAATTGAGGTGAACACTGAAGCTTTCTTT. It codes for CASSLQGIEVNTEAFF.

The rearrangement joins TRBV27 to TRBJ2-7; 10 bases fit TRBD2. Germline loops: CDR1 MNHEY, CDR2 SMNVEV (reference sequence). V shed 3 bases and J 5 bases; nucleotides not matched to a gene: 4. The CDR3 is made up of 14 amino acids. The CDR3 DNA follows: TGTGCCAGCAGTTTGAGGCTAGCGGGGGACGAGCAGTACTTC. Translated: CASSLRLAGDEQYF.

The chain uses TRBV28 and TRBJ1-5; D is uncertain. Per germline, CDR1 MDHEN and CDR2 SYDVKM. The CDR3 sequence is 12 residues long. Trimming removed 2 bases at V and 15 bases at J, with 14 bases between. The CDR3 coding sequence is TGTGCCAGCAGTTTAAACCGGGCCCGAGCGCATTTT. Amino acids: CASSLNRARAHF.

The chain couples TRBV19 to TRBJ2-1; D is unclear. Germline lookup yields CDR1 LNHDA and CDR2 SQIVND (reference sequence). Trimming pared 3 bases from V and 0 bases from J, leaving 9 bases between. The CDR3 has 15 amino acids. In DNA, the CDR3 is TGTGCCAGTAGTATGCGCCCTAGCTCCTACAATGAGCAGTTCTTC. Translated: CASSMRPSSYNEQFF.

The chain combines TRBV4-3 with TRBJ1-1, with D tentatively TRBD1 (5 bases). The V end lost 5 bases, the J end lost 7 bases, and 8 bases lay between the germline ends. This CDR3 is 11 amino acids long. Per the germline V gene, CDR1 is LGHNA and CDR2 is YSLEER. The CDR3 region is CASSGGYEAFF. DNA of the CDR3: TGCGCCAGCAGCGGGGGTTATGAAGCTTTCTTT.

The chain couples TRBV12-5 to TRBJ2-2, with D unresolved. The germline V gene has CDR1 LGHNT and CDR2 FRNRAP. V was cut by 1 base and J by 2 bases, with 5 bases left in between. This CDR3 is 14 amino acids long. Here the CDR3 DNA reads TGTGCTAGTGGTTTGGCTACAAACACCGGGGAGCTGTTTTTT. This translates into CASGLATNTGELFF.

CDR3 sequence: CASSFSAGHYGYTF. DNA for the CDR3: TGTGCCAGCAGTTTCTCGGCAGGTCACTATGGCTACACCTTC. The chain has TRBV28 and TRBJ1-2; the D is unclear. V gave up 3 bases and J gave up 3 bases, with 11 bases separating them. The CDR3 contains 14 residues. The V gene's germline CDR1 is MDHEN and CDR2 SYDVKM.

Only one count was recorded for this clone. The rearrangement links TRBV6-2 or TRBV6-3 to TRBJ2-5; D assignment may be TRBD1 or TRBD2 (6 bases each). Germline CDR1 MNHEY, CDR2 SVGEGT. The CDR3 has 16 residues. V gave up 6 bases and J gave up 1 base, with 18 bases separating them. CDR3 sequence reads: CASSPGDSGVQETQYF. For the CDR3, the DNA is TGTGCCAGCAGCCCAGGGGATAGCGGAGTCCAAGAGACCCAGTACTTC.

This clone was seen a single time. This chain connects TRBV3-1 (or the pseudogene TRBV3-2) to TRBJ1-3, with TRBD1 as a possible D gene (5 bases). The CDR3 contains 17 residues. Germline values: CDR1 LGHDT, CDR2 YNNKEL (reference sequence). Trimming shortened V by 1 base and J by 7 bases, and 20 bases separated the two germline ends. The CDR3 DNA sequence: TGTGCCAGCAGCCAAGGGGGCTTGACAGTGGGGAGCAACACCATATATTTT. Amino acid sequence: CASSQGGLTVGSNTIYF.

The chain joins TRBV28 to TRBJ2-5, with D possibly matching TRBD1 (6 bases). Germline V gene sequence: CDR1 MDHEN, CDR2 SYDVKM. V lost 9 bases, J lost 3 bases, and 11 bases lay in between. The CDR3 is 12 residues long. This chain's CDR3 is CARQDREETQYF. The CDR3 DNA sequence: TGTGCCAGGCAGGACAGAGAAGAGACCCAGTACTTC. The full variable domain, its missing parts supplied by reference TRBV28 and TRBJ2-5, is DVKVTQSSRYLVKRTGEKVFLECVQDMDHENMFWYRQDPGLGLRLIYFSYDVKMKEKGDIPEGYSVSREKKERFSLILESASTNQTSMYLCARQDREETQYFGPGTRLLVL.

The chain carries TRBV9 and TRBJ1-1; D remains ambiguous. The V gene's germline CDR1 is SGDLS and CDR2 YYNGEE. V shed 0 bases and J shed 8 bases, with 11 bases lying between them. The CDR3 consists of 13 residues. CDR3 loop: CASSVGWTGEAFF. CDR3 DNA: TGTGCCAGCAGCGTAGGCTGGACGGGCGAAGCTTTCTTT.

The chain recombines TRBV5-6 with TRBJ1-1; 9 bases are shared with TRBD1. Germline-derived CDR1 and CDR2 are SGHDT and YYEEEE. J gave up 0 bases and V 3 bases, and 3 bases lay outside the gene matches. The CDR3 length is 15 residues. CDR3 sequence reads: CASSSWTGVNTEAFF. CDR3 coding DNA: TGTGCCAGCAGCTCCTGGACAGGGGTGAACACTGAAGCTTTCTTT.

The rearrangement joins TRBV11-2 to TRBJ1-6; 8 bases align to TRBD1. Germline values: CDR1 SGHAT, CDR2 FQNNGV. CDR3 length: 15 residues. Trimming at V came to 1 base and at J to 7 bases, leaving 3 bases not matched to a gene. CDR3 in DNA: TGTGCCAGCAGCTTAGGGACAGGGTACAATTCACCCCTCCACTTT. Its protein is CASSLGTGYNSPLHF.

V is TRBV6-5 and J is TRBJ1-2, with TRBD1 identical over 7 bases. From germline, CDR1 is MNHEY and CDR2 SVGAGI. CDR3 length: 15 amino acids. J gave up 9 bases and V 0 bases, and 10 bases lay outside the gene matches. CDR3 sequence: CASSYSRGEGFSYTF. The CDR3 DNA is TGTGCCAGCAGTTACTCCAGGGGGGAGGGTTTTAGCTACACCTTC.

The chain carries TRBV7-9 and TRBJ1-4, with TRBD1 identical over 10 bases. The germline V gene encodes CDR1 SEHNR and CDR2 FQNEAQ (reference sequence). This CDR3 region has 15 residues. V dropped 5 bases and J dropped 5; count of bases not matched to a gene: 5. CDR3 loop: CASSPGQGLNEKLFF. The DNA for the CDR3 is TGTGCCAGCAGCCCGGGACAGGGGTTGAATGAAAAACTGTTTTTT. Supplemented by reference TRBV7-9 and TRBJ1-4, the full variable domain reads DTGVSQNPRHKITKRGQNVTFRCDPISEHNRLYWYRQTLGQGPEFLTYFQNEAQLEKSRLLSDRFSAERPKGSFSTLEIQRTEQGDSAMYLCASSPGQGLNEKLFFGSGTQLSVL.

The chain recombines TRBV2 with TRBJ2-2; D is unresolved. Germline assignment: CDR1 SNHLY and CDR2 FYNNEI. With 8 bases removed from V and 3 bases from J, the gap between germline ends came to 10 bases. The length of the CDR3 is 13 residues. CDR3 sequence reads: CASCPSHTGELFF. The CDR3, as DNA: TGTGCCAGCTGCCCCTCCCACACCGGGGAGCTGTTTTTT.

The chain has TRBV6-5 and TRBJ1-5, with a weak D call TRBD1 (5 bases). Germline V CDR1 and CDR2: MNHEY, SVGAGI. Trimming removed 7 bases at V and 6 bases at J, with 13 bases between. The CDR3 is 13 residues long. Here the CDR3 DNA reads TGTGCCAGCATGCCAGGTGACAGTCAGCCCCAGCATTTT. Protein product: CASMPGDSQPQHF.

The gene calls are TRBV20-1 and TRBJ1-5, with D possibly TRBD1 on 5 matching bases. From germline, CDR1 is DFQATT and CDR2 SNEGSKA (reference sequence). The CDR3 has 13 residues. Trimming cost V 3 bases and J 3 bases, with 9 bases left between them. The CDR3 bases are TGCAGTGCTAGTAGGGGAATCAATCAGCCCCAGCATTTT. Its translation: CSASRGINQPQHF.

This clone was seen just once. This rearrangement joins TRBV6-5 to TRBJ2-7; possibly TRBD1 for D (5 bases). The CDR3 is 15 residues long. Trimming removed 0 bases from V and 7 bases from J, with 16 bases in between. The germline CDR1 and CDR2 sequences are MNHEY and SVGAGI. For the CDR3, the DNA is TGTGCCAGCAGTTACTCCGGACAAGGTGCTGGGGAGCAGTACTTC. Encoded protein: CASSYSGQGAGEQYF.

As regards this clone: Likely a read error: the CDR3 ends without its conserved phenylalanine or tryptophan. It is unclear where the CDR3 begins or ends on the DNA, so no DNA is shown, and the CDR3 is as TCRdb lists it. The rearrangement joins TRBV25-1 to TRBJ2-7; TRBD2, the table's D call, was not compared with the DNA. CDR1 MGHDK and CDR2 SYGVNS come from the germline V gene. The CDR3 is 10 amino acids in total, end residues counted. CDR3: CASMFWEGRG.

The V call is TRBV28, the J call TRBJ1-4, with D hard to call. Trimming removed 8 bases at V and 0 bases at J, with 10 bases between. Germline V lookup: CDR1 MDHEN, CDR2 SYDVKM. This CDR3 spans 14 amino acids. The CDR3 loop is CASAGPSTNEKLFF. The CDR3 nucleotides are TGTGCCAGCGCGGGCCCCTCAACTAATGAAAAACTGTTTTTT.

The chain employs TRBV6-6 and TRBJ2-5; D remains ambiguous. The CDR3 has 11 residues. Per germline, CDR1 MNHNY and CDR2 SVGAGI (reference sequence). V lost 2 bases and J 5 bases, leaving 3 bases between the germline ends. This CDR3 is CASSYRETQYF. In DNA form, the CDR3 reads TGTGCCAGCAGTTACAGGGAGACCCAGTACTTC.

The chain recombines TRBV19 with TRBJ1-5; D perhaps matches TRBD1 (5 bases). Germline V gene data show CDR1 as LNHDA and CDR2 as SQIVND (reference sequence). The CDR3 totals 15 residues. The V gene lost 5 bases and the J gene lost 2 bases, with 13 bases spanning the gap. The CDR3: CASSSTAIGNQPQHF. The CDR3 DNA reads TGTGCCAGTAGTTCGACAGCTATCGGCAATCAGCCCCAGCATTTT.